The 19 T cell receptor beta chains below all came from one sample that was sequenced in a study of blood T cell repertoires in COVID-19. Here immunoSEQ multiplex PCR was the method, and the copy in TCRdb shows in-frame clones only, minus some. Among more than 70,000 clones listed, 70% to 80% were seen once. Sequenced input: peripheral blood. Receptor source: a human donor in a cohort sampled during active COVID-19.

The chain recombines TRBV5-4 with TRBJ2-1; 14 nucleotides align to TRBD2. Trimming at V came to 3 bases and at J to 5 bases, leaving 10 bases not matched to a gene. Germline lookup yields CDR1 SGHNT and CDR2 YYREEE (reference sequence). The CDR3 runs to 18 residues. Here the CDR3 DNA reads TGTGCCAGCAGCTCGCCTTGGGGACTAGCGGGAGAAAACAATGAGCAGTTCTTC. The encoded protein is CASSSPWGLAGENNEQFF. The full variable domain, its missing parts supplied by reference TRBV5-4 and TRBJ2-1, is ETGVTQSPTHLIKTRGQQVTLRCSSQSGHNTVSWYQQALGQGPQFIFQYYREEENGRGNFPPRFSGLQFPNYSSELNVNALELDDSALYLCASSSPWGLAGENNEQFFGPGTRLTVL.

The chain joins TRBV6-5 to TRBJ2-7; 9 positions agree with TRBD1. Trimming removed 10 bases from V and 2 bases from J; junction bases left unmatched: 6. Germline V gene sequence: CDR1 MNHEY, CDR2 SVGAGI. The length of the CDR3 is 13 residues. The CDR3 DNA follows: TGTGCCACCCGACAGGGGGTCGCCTACGAGCAGTACTTC. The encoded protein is CATRQGVAYEQYF.

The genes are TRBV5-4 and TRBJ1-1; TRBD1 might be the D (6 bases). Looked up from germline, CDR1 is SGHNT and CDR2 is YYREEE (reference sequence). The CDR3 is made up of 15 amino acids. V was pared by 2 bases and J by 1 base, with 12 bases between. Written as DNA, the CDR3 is TGTGCCAGCAGCTTTTACAGGGCGAGGAACACTGAAGCTTTCTTT. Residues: CASSFYRARNTEAFF.

The CDR3 coding sequence is TGTGCCAGCAGCCGGGACACTTTCTATGGCTACACCTTC. This translates into CASSRDTFYGYTF. This chain connects TRBV5-6 to TRBJ1-2; possibly TRBD1 for D (6 bases). The CDR3 loop spans 13 amino acids. With 4 bases removed from V and 4 bases from J, the gap between germline ends came to 11 bases. Germline CDR1 SGHDT, CDR2 YYEEEE.

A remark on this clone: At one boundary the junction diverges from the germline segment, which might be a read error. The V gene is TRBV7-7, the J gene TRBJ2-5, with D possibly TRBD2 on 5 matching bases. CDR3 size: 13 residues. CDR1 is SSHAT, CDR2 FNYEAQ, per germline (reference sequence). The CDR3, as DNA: TGTGCTAGCAGCTTAGCGCGGCAAGAGACCCAGTACTTC. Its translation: CASSLARQETQYF.

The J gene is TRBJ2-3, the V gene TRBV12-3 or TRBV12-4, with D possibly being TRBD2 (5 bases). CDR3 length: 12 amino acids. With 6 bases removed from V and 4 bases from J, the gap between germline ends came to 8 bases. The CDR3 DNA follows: TGTGCCAGCAGGGGAGTGTCAGATACGCAGTATTTT. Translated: CASRGVSDTQYF.

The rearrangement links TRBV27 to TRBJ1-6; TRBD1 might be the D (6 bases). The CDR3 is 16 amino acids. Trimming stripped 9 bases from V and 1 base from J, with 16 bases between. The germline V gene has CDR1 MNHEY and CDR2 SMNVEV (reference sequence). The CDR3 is CASRGQRGSYNSPLHF. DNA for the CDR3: TGTGCCAGTCGAGGACAGCGCGGTTCCTATAATTCACCCCTCCACTTT.

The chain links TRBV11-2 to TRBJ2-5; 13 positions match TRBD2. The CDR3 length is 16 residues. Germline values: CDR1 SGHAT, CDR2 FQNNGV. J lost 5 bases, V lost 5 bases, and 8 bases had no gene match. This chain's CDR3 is CASSVLAGGPVETQYF. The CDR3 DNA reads TGTGCCAGCAGCGTACTAGCGGGAGGGCCGGTGGAGACCCAGTACTTC. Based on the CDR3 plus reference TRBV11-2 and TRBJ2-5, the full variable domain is EAGVAQSPRYKIIEKRQSVAFWCNPISGHATLYWYQQILGQGPKLLIQFQNNGVVDDSQLPKDRFSAERLKGVDSTLKIQPAKLEDSAVYLCASSVLAGGPVETQYFGPGTRLLVL.

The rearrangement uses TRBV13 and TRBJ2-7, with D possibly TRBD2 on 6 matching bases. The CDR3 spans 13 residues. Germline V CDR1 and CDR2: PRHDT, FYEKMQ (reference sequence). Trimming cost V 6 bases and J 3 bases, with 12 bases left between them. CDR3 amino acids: CASSKGRDYEQYF. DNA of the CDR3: TGTGCCAGCAGTAAAGGGCGGGACTACGAGCAGTACTTC.

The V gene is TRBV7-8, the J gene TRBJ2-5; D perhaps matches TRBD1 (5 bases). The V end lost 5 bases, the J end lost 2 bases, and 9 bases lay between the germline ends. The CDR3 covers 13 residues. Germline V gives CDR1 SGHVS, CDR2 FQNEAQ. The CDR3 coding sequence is TGTGCCAGCAGCATGGGGCCTCAAGAGACCCAGTACTTC. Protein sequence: CASSMGPQETQYF.

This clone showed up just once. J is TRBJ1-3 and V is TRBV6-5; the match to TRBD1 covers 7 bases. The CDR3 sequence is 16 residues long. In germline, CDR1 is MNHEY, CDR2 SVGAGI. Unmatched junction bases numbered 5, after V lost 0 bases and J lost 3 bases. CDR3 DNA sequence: TGTGCCAGCAGTTACTCGGGGCAGGGGGTTGGAAACACCATATATTTT. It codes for CASSYSGQGVGNTIYF.

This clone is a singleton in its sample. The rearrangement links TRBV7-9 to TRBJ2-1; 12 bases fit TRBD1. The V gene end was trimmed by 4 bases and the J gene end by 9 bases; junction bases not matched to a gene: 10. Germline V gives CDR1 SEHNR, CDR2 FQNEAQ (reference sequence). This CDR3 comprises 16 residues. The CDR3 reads CASSSSRDRGRGEQFF. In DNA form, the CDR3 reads TGTGCCAGCAGCTCATCCCGGGACAGGGGGCGCGGTGAGCAGTTCTTC.

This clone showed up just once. The CDR3 sequence: CASSPLAGRLSETQYF. CDR3 in DNA: TGTGCCAGCAGCCCACTAGCGGGCCGGTTGAGTGAGACCCAGTACTTC. The chain carries TRBV6-2 or TRBV6-3 and TRBJ2-5; 9 nucleotides agree with TRBD2. V lost 6 bases to trimming and J lost 5 bases; unmatched junction nucleotides: 13. Per germline, CDR1 MNHEY and CDR2 SVGEGT. The CDR3 spans 16 residues.

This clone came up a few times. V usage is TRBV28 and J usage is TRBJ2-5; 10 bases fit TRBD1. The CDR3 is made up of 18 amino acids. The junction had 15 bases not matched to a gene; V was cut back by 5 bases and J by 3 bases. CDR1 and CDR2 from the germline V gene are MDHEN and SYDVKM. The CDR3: CASSTRQGATAGEETQYF. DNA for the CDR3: TGTGCCAGCAGTACAAGACAGGGGGCTACAGCGGGGGAAGAGACCCAGTACTTC.

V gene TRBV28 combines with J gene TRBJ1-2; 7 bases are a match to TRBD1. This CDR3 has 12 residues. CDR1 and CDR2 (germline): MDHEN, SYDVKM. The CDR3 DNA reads TGTGCTACAGGGGTAGGGGGATATGGCTACACCTTC. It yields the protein CATGVGGYGYTF.

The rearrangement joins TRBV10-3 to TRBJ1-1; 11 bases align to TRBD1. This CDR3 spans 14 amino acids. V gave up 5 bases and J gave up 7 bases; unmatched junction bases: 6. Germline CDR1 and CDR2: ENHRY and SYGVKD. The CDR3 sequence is CAISKPGQGDEAFF. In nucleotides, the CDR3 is TGTGCCATCAGTAAACCGGGACAGGGGGATGAAGCTTTCTTT.

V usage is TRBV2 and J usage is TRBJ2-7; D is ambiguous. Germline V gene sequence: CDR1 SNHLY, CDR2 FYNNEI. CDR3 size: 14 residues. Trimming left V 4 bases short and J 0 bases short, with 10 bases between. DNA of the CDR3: TGTGCCAGCAGTGCCCTAGTGAGCTCCTACGAGCAGTACTTC. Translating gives CASSALVSSYEQYF.

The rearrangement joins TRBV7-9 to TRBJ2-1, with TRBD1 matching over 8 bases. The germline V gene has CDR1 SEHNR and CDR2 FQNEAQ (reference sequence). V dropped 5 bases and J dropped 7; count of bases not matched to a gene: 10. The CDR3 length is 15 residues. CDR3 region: CASSPSRDRSNEQFF. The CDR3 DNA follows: TGTGCCAGCAGCCCAAGCCGGGACAGGTCGAATGAGCAGTTCTTC.

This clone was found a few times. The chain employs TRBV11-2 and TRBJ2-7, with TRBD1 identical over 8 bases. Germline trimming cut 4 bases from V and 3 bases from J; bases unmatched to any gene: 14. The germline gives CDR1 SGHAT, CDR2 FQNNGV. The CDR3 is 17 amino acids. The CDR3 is CASSYTGQGAVSYEQYF. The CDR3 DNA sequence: TGTGCCAGCAGCTACACCGGGCAGGGGGCGGTGAGCTACGAGCAGTACTTC.